These 27 T cell receptor beta chains were all obtained from the same sample, sequenced in a study of CD8 T cells in ankylosing spondylitis. Overall study results and limits: Ankylosing spondylitis blood seemed to carry a telltale TCR beta motif made of seven or eight highly homologous variants.

MiXCR, applied by TCRdb to the 5' RACE reads, yields one record per CDR3 protein. Of 450,000 or so distinct CDR3 sequences in the sample, 25% to 30% are singletons; the top ten hold under 0.9%. Their recognized antigens are unknown. Material for sequencing was blood, either unsorted or a sorted T cell fraction (not recorded which). The receptor source for this set is a male donor with ankylosing spondylitis.

The V gene is TRBV5-1, the J gene TRBJ2-1; D gene uncertain. The CDR3 is 15 amino acids. Per germline, CDR1 SGHRS and CDR2 YFSETQ. Trimming took off 0 bases at V and 7 bases at J, with 14 bases between the two ends. The CDR3 coding sequence is TGCGCCAGCAGCTTGGTCGGGCAGAGGTTGAATGAGCAGTTCTTC. This translates into CASSLVGQRLNEQFF.

This clonotype was picked up a small number of times. The V and J genes are TRBV20-1 and TRBJ2-1; no firm D call. The length of the CDR3 is 12 residues. V lost 4 bases and J lost 8, with 12 bases in between. Germline CDR1 reads DFQATT; CDR2 reads SNEGSKA (reference sequence). CDR3 sequence (DNA): TGCAGTGCTATCAAACTGCGAGATGAGCAGTTCTTC. It translates to CSAIKLRDEQFF.

This clonotype occurred a few times. V usage is TRBV12-3 or TRBV12-4 and J usage is TRBJ1-6; possible D gene TRBD1, 5 bases. V lost 7 bases, J lost 7 bases, and 11 bases lay in between. This CDR3 contains 13 residues. CDR3 loop: CASTLTENSPLHF. CDR3 bases: TGTGCCAGCACCTTGACAGAAAATTCACCCCTCCACTTT.

The rearrangement joins TRBV10-3 to TRBJ2-3; TRBD2 matches at 8 bases. CDR1 and CDR2 from the germline V gene are ENHRY and SYGVKD. The V gene end was trimmed by 7 bases and the J gene end by 2 bases; junction bases not matched to a gene: 5. The CDR3 runs 14 residues. This CDR3 reads CAIKASGYTDTQYF. CDR3 sequence (DNA): TGTGCCATCAAGGCTAGCGGGTACACAGATACGCAGTATTTT.

The rearrangement joins TRBV5-1 to TRBJ2-2; D may be TRBD2 (7 bases). V was clipped by 3 bases and J by 0 bases, with 12 bases between them. Germline V lookup: CDR1 SGHRS, CDR2 YFSETQ. The CDR3 covers 16 residues. CDR3 protein: CASSSTGRANTGELFF. CDR3 DNA sequence: TGCGCCAGCAGCTCCACAGGGAGGGCGAACACCGGGGAGCTGTTTTTT.

This clonotype was counted between two and nine times. The V call is TRBV12-3 or TRBV12-4, the J call TRBJ1-1; 7 bases match TRBD1. After removal of 6 bases from V and 3 bases from J, the junction contained 7 bases not matched to a gene. The CDR3 has 14 amino acids. CDR3 protein: CASSPVRGHTEAFF. The CDR3 DNA sequence: TGTGCCAGCAGCCCGGTGAGGGGGCACACTGAAGCTTTCTTT.

The chain recombines TRBV12-3 or TRBV12-4 with TRBJ2-1; 9 positions agree with TRBD2. V shed 7 bases, J shed 7 bases, and the junction held 14 bases outside the gene matches. This CDR3 has 16 residues. CDR3: CASTPDRLAVWNEQFF. As DNA, the CDR3 is TGTGCCAGCACCCCGGACAGACTAGCGGTATGGAATGAGCAGTTCTTC.

V is TRBV15 and J is TRBJ1-5, with no clear D. V dropped 6 bases and J dropped 5 bases, with 8 bases sitting between them. The CDR3 loop spans 12 amino acids. The germline CDR1 and CDR2 sequences are LNHNV and YYDKDF (reference sequence). In DNA form, the CDR3 reads TGTGCCACCAGTCCCGGGTATCAGCCCCAGCATTTT. It specifies CATSPGYQPQHF.

This chain uses TRBV2 with TRBJ1-5; D gene unclear. This CDR3 region has 14 residues. The V end was cut by 6 bases, the J end by 0 bases, with 9 bases between. The germline CDR1 and CDR2 sequences are SNHLY and FYNNEI. The CDR3 here is CASSPSNSNQPQHF. The CDR3 DNA reads TGTGCCAGCAGCCCGAGTAATAGCAATCAGCCCCAGCATTTT.

This clonotype has just a few counts. This chain uses TRBV20-1 with TRBJ1-6; 8 bases map to TRBD1. The germline V gene encodes CDR1 DFQATT and CDR2 SNEGSKA (reference sequence). The CDR3 is made up of 13 amino acids. The V segment lost 6 bases and the J segment 5 bases; nucleotides outside the gene matches: 3. The CDR3 region has the DNA TGCAGTGCCCAGGGGGCAGATAATTCACCCCTCCACTTT. Translated: CSAQGADNSPLHF.

V usage is TRBV20-1 and J usage is TRBJ1-1; D is perhaps TRBD1 (5 bases). Germline CDR1 and CDR2: DFQATT and SNEGSKA (reference sequence). Trimming cost V 5 bases and J 1 base, with 11 bases left between them. There are 13 residues in the CDR3. As DNA, the CDR3 is TGCAGTGCTCTTAGACAGAAGAACACTGAAGCTTTCTTT. Its protein is CSALRQKNTEAFF.

The table lists this clonotype with a few counts. This rearrangement joins TRBV6-1 to TRBJ1-5; 8 positions agree with TRBD1. The CDR3 has 13 amino acids. V lost 7 bases and J lost 7; bases outside the gene matches: 6. Per the germline V gene, CDR1 is MNHNS and CDR2 is SASEGT. The CDR3 spells CASTTGALQPQHF. The CDR3 DNA follows: TGTGCCAGCACGACAGGGGCGTTGCAGCCCCAGCATTTT.

The rearrangement uses TRBV20-1 and TRBJ2-1; tentatively, D is TRBD1 (6 bases). The CDR3 has 15 amino acids. Germline CDR1 reads DFQATT; CDR2 reads SNEGSKA (reference sequence). The V end lost 5 bases, the J end lost 5 bases, and 19 bases lay between the germline ends. The CDR3 protein is CSAPHRATGNNEQFF. For the CDR3, the DNA is TGCAGTGCTCCTCACAGGGCTACCGGCAACAATGAGCAGTTCTTC.

The chain recombines TRBV18 with TRBJ1-2; D gene uncertain. This CDR3 has 15 residues. Germline V gene data show CDR1 as KGHSH and CDR2 as LQKENI. V was trimmed by 2 bases and J by 8 bases, leaving 18 bases between them. CDR3 amino acids: CASSPGAQTSGGYTF. The DNA of the CDR3 is TGTGCCAGCTCACCAGGCGCGCAAACATCCGGGGGCTACACCTTC. Looking up the rest from reference TRBV18 and TRBJ1-2 gives the full variable domain: NAGVMQNPRHLVRRRGQEARLRCSPMKGHSHVYWYRQLPEEGLKFMVYLQKENIIDESGMPKERFSAEFPKEGPSILRIQQVVRGDSAAYFCASSPGAQTSGGYTFGSGTRLTVV.

This clonotype was detected a few times. The genes are TRBV20-1 and TRBJ1-5; D is uncertain. The V gene's germline CDR1 is DFQATT and CDR2 SNEGSKA (reference sequence). The V and J ends lost 0 bases and 6 bases respectively, with 12 bases between them. The CDR3 is 14 amino acids. The CDR3 sequence is CSARDAASVQPQHF. In DNA, the CDR3 is TGCAGTGCTAGAGATGCAGCCTCCGTTCAGCCCCAGCATTTT.

This clonotype turned up a few times. CDR3 residues: CASSMVSGSPPNEQFF. DNA for the CDR3: TGTGCCAGTAGTATGGTGAGCGGGAGTCCCCCCAATGAGCAGTTCTTC. The gene calls are TRBV19 and TRBJ2-1, with 8 bases identical to TRBD2. CDR3 length: 16 residues. Germline V CDR1 and CDR2: LNHDA, SQIVND (reference sequence). V shed 3 bases and J 6 bases; nucleotides not matched to a gene: 10.

Many counts were recorded for this clonotype. The V and J genes are TRBV7-7 and TRBJ1-4; 7 nucleotides agree with TRBD1. Trimming at V came to 2 bases and at J to 4 bases, leaving 4 bases not matched to a gene. The CDR3 totals 15 residues. Germline V CDR1 and CDR2: SSHAT, FNYEAQ (reference sequence). The CDR3 DNA sequence: TGTGCCAGCAGCTTATCGGCAGGGGGTAATGAAAAACTGTTTTTT. Its translation is CASSLSAGGNEKLFF.

V usage is TRBV5-5 and J usage is TRBJ2-7, with unresolved D. CDR3 length equals 12 residues. The V end was cut by 0 bases, the J end by 6 bases, with 7 bases between. Germline V lookup: CDR1 SGHKS, CDR2 YYEKEE (reference sequence). The CDR3 here is CASSLERPEQYF. The CDR3, as DNA: TGTGCCAGCAGCTTGGAGAGGCCCGAGCAGTACTTC.

CDR3 in amino acids: CASSSRFGSYGYTF. The CDR3 region has the DNA TGTGCCAGCAGCTCCCGTTTTGGCAGCTATGGCTACACCTTC. The chain employs TRBV9 and TRBJ1-2, with D unresolved. The CDR3 contains 14 residues. Germline values: CDR1 SGDLS, CDR2 YYNGEE. V dropped 4 bases and J dropped 4 bases, with 14 bases sitting between them.

The table lists this clonotype with a few counts. The J gene is TRBJ1-6, the V gene TRBV3-1; 7 nucleotides align to TRBD1. This CDR3 spans 15 amino acids. Per germline, CDR1 LGHDT and CDR2 YNNKEL (reference sequence). V was clipped by 1 base and J by 7 bases; unmatched bases: 4. The CDR3 nucleotides are TGTGCCAGCAGCCAAGCGACAGGGAGGAATTCACCCCTCCACTTT. Amino acid sequence: CASSQATGRNSPLHF.

Only a few counts were recorded for this clonotype. The rearrangement links TRBV6-5 to TRBJ1-1; maybe TRBD1 (5 bases). CDR1 and CDR2 from the germline V gene are MNHEY and SVGAGI. Trimming took 2 bases from V and 4 from J, leaving 11 bases between them. The CDR3 has 14 residues. CDR3 nucleotides: TGTGCCAGCAGTTACAGGGGTCAAGGCACTGAAGCTTTCTTT. It translates to CASSYRGQGTEAFF.

V usage is TRBV20-1 and J usage is TRBJ1-6; D might be TRBD1 (5 bases). The CDR3 covers 16 residues. Trimming removed 6 bases from V and 0 bases from J, with 15 bases in between. Germline values: CDR1 DFQATT, CDR2 SNEGSKA (reference sequence). In DNA form, the CDR3 reads TGCAGTGCACCACCGGGACTCAACTCCTATAATTCACCCCTCCACTTT. It encodes CSAPPGLNSYNSPLHF.

The V call is TRBV19, the J call TRBJ2-1; tentatively, D is TRBD1 (5 bases). Germline loops: CDR1 LNHDA, CDR2 SQIVND (reference sequence). This CDR3 has 13 amino acids. Trimming took off 6 bases at V and 7 bases at J, with 13 bases between the two ends. The CDR3 DNA is TGTGCCAGTAGGAAAGGGGCAGGGAATGAGCAGTTCTTC. Its protein product is CASRKGAGNEQFF.

This clonotype was recorded a few times. J is TRBJ2-3 and V is TRBV5-1, with 8 bases that match TRBD1. The CDR3 totals 16 residues. The J segment lost 5 bases and the V segment lost 4 bases, leaving 12 bases of the junction unmatched. The germline V gene encodes CDR1 SGHRS and CDR2 YFSETQ. CDR3 coding DNA: TGCGCCAGCAGCCCCTTTTTCGGACAGGGCGGAGATACGCAGTATTTT. It yields the protein CASSPFFGQGGDTQYF.

This clonotype appeared once. CDR3 DNA: TGTGCCAGCAGCCAAGACTGGCTTCAGCCCCAGCATTTT. As protein: CASSQDWLQPQHF. The chain uses TRBV3-1 and TRBJ1-5; D unresolved. The CDR3 runs 13 residues. With 0 bases removed from V and 6 bases from J, the gap between germline ends came to 6 bases. The germline gives CDR1 LGHDT, CDR2 YNNKEL (reference sequence).

In this sample, this clonotype turned up a few times. V gene TRBV5-1 combines with J gene TRBJ1-5, with D tentatively TRBD1 (6 bases). V dropped 4 bases and J dropped 7 bases, with 15 bases sitting between them. Germline V gene data show CDR1 as SGHRS and CDR2 as YFSETQ. This CDR3 region has 14 residues. The CDR3 nucleotides read TGCGCCAGCAGCCCGGACGGGGGCTGGCAGCCCCAGCATTTT. Amino acids: CASSPDGGWQPQHF.

The chain couples TRBV12-3 or TRBV12-4 to TRBJ1-2, with D unresolved. V lost 5 bases, J lost 3 bases, and 16 bases lay in between. The CDR3 has 15 residues. The CDR3 spells CASSASDRSHYGYTF. The CDR3 DNA reads as TGTGCCAGCAGTGCTAGCGACCGATCTCACTATGGCTACACCTTC.